Below, one T cell receptor beta chain is given with its context. Produced via immunoSEQ multiplex PCR; TCRdb's table is partial and in-frame only. This sample has over a million clones; 65% to 80% occur once, and the top ten carry approximately 1.5%. V was pared by 3 bases and J by 2 bases, with 16 bases between. Germline CDR1 ENHRY, CDR2 SYGVKD. The CDR3 is made up of 16 amino acids. This entry comes from a study of shared clonotypes between healthy human individuals. What was sequenced was memory CD4+ T cells sorted from blood. This sample's subset: CD45RA-negative fraction. The clonotype originates from a man aged 18 to 30 in good health. The chain carries TRBV10-3 and TRBJ1-2; no firm D call. CDR3 DNA: TGTGCCATCAGTGATCGTACCGGGGTGGCGAACTATGGCTACACCTTC. As protein: CAISDRTGVANYGYTF.